The 14 T cell receptor beta chains below all came from one sample that was sequenced in a study of T cells in Graves' hyperthyroidism and ophthalmopathy. TCR beta CDR3 regions were amplified from RNA. The TCR CDR3 first-round RT-PCR relied on the HTBI primer set. Using its own MiXCR run on the multiplex PCR reads, TCRdb lists one record per CDR3 protein. The sample shows about 98,000 distinct CDR3 sequences, around 40% of them seen only once. What was sequenced was peripheral blood or thyroid tissue (not recorded which). The receptors come from a woman between 25 and 40 years old with Graves' hyperthyroidism.

The J gene is TRBJ1-4, the V gene TRBV12-3 or TRBV12-4; the D gene is possibly TRBD1 (5 bases). The CDR3 runs 12 residues. V gave up 6 bases and J gave up 7 bases, with 9 bases separating them. CDR3 nucleotide sequence: TGTGCCAGCAGGGGGGTAGGTGAAAAACTGTTTTTT. It is translated as CASRGVGEKLFF.

At least ten counts were recorded for this clonotype. This chain uses TRBV9 with TRBJ1-4; TRBD1 matches at 10 bases. Per germline, CDR1 SGDLS and CDR2 YYNGEE. With V trimmed by 7 bases and J by 5 bases, 5 bases remained unmatched. The CDR3 covers 14 residues. The chain's CDR3 is CASGEGQGNEKLFF. As DNA, the CDR3 is TGTGCCAGCGGCGAGGGACAGGGGAATGAAAAACTGTTTTTT.

In this sample, this clonotype turned up many times. The chain couples TRBV6-1 to TRBJ1-1, with TRBD1 identical over 7 bases. The ends lost 1 base at V and 3 bases at J; junction bases unmatched: 5. The CDR3 contains 15 residues. CDR1 and CDR2 from the germline V gene are MNHNS and SASEGT. CDR3 DNA sequence: TGTGCCAGCAGTGAAGTGACAGGGAGGGACACTGAAGCTTTCTTT. Translation gives CASSEVTGRDTEAFF.

The genes are TRBV7-7 and TRBJ2-3, with 7 bases fitting TRBD1. The germline V gene has CDR1 SSHAT and CDR2 FNYEAQ (reference sequence). With 6 bases clipped from V and 4 bases from J, the junction kept 7 bases outside the gene matches. The CDR3 loop spans 14 amino acids. CDR3 nucleotide sequence: TGTGCCAGCAGTCCCGGACAGGTCTCAGATACGCAGTATTTT. Its translation: CASSPGQVSDTQYF.

This clonotype was seen many times. V is TRBV2 and J is TRBJ1-5, with D possibly being TRBD1 (6 bases). This CDR3 contains 13 residues. CDR1 and CDR2 from the germline V gene are SNHLY and FYNNEI. The V end lost 2 bases, the J end lost 15 bases, and 17 bases lay between the germline ends. CDR3 nucleotide sequence: TGTGCCAGCAGTGAAACCTACAGGGTCCGGCGGCATTTT. It specifies CASSETYRVRRHF.

This clonotype has a count of ten or more. The V and J genes are TRBV20-1 and TRBJ1-2, with D possibly matching TRBD1 (5 bases). Trimming left V 4 bases short and J 7 bases short, with 10 bases between. Germline CDR1 is DFQATT and CDR2 is SNEGSKA (reference sequence). This CDR3 comprises 11 residues. The CDR3 region has the DNA TGCAGTGCTACGGGGAGGGGTGGCTACACCTTC. Its protein product is CSATGRGGYTF.

At least ten counts were recorded for this clonotype. V and J are TRBV6-5 and TRBJ1-1; no definite D call. V lost 0 bases and J lost 10, with 9 bases in between. Germline CDR1 MNHEY, CDR2 SVGAGI. The CDR3 contains 12 residues. The CDR3 coding sequence is TGTGCCAGCAGTTACTCGCGGGTTGCAGCTTTCTTT. It specifies CASSYSRVAAFF.

This clonotype was counted at least ten times. CDR3 bases: TGCGCCAGCAGCTTGGACCCCGTTAGGACTGAAGCTTTCTTT. This encodes CASSLDPVRTEAFF. J is TRBJ1-1 and V is TRBV5-1; D not resolved. The CDR3 runs 14 residues. The germline V gene encodes CDR1 SGHRS and CDR2 YFSETQ. Trimming cost V 0 bases and J 5 bases, with 11 bases left between them.

The chain combines TRBV2 with TRBJ2-7; TRBD2 matches at 9 bases. Trimming at V came to 7 bases and at J to 2 bases, leaving 3 bases not matched to a gene. CDR1 is SNHLY, CDR2 FYNNEI, per germline. This CDR3 is 13 amino acids long. This CDR3 is CASNKRGAYEQYF. The CDR3 coding sequence is TGTGCCAGCAATAAGCGGGGGGCCTACGAGCAGTACTTC.

This clonotype was found many times. The genes are TRBV9 and TRBJ1-5, with 8 nucleotides matching TRBD1. V was pared by 4 bases and J by 3 bases, with 3 bases of the junction left unmatched. The CDR3 sequence is 14 residues long. Germline V gives CDR1 SGDLS, CDR2 YYNGEE. CDR3 DNA: TGTGCCAGCAGCCCGACAGGGGCCAATCAGCCCCAGCATTTT. This encodes CASSPTGANQPQHF.

The rearrangement uses TRBV20-1 and TRBJ2-5, with D tentatively TRBD2 (5 bases). This CDR3 has 13 residues. V was cut by 5 bases and J by 5 bases, with 15 bases left in between. Germline V gene lookup returns CDR1 DFQATT and CDR2 SNEGSKA (reference sequence). The CDR3 here is CSAGSGSRETQYF. The CDR3 DNA is TGCAGTGCTGGTAGTGGGAGCAGGGAGACCCAGTACTTC.

This clonotype was picked up many times. The rearrangement links TRBV9 to TRBJ2-2; 7 positions match TRBD1. J gave up 7 bases and V 3 bases, and 9 bases lay outside the gene matches. Germline assignment: CDR1 SGDLS and CDR2 YYNGEE. The length of the CDR3 is 15 residues. The CDR3 DNA reads TGTGCCAGCAGCGGACAGGGCGACATTGGCGGGGAGCTGTTTTTT. The encoded protein is CASSGQGDIGGELFF.

J is TRBJ2-5 and V is TRBV7-9; possible D gene TRBD2, 5 bases. There are 14 residues in the CDR3. V was clipped by 2 bases and J by 3 bases, with 10 bases between them. Germline assignment: CDR1 SEHNR and CDR2 FQNEAQ (reference sequence). The CDR3 sequence is CASSLPTGEETQYF. CDR3 DNA: TGTGCCAGCAGCTTACCCACCGGGGAAGAGACCCAGTACTTC.

In this sample, this clonotype turned up many times. The V call is TRBV20-1, the J call TRBJ1-5, with a possible D match to TRBD1 (5 bases). Germline V lookup: CDR1 DFQATT, CDR2 SNEGSKA (reference sequence). This CDR3 region has 14 residues. V lost 6 bases to trimming and J lost 2 bases, with 14 bases between them. The CDR3 bases are TGCAGTGCCCAGCGGGGCGCAGGCAATCAGCCCCAGCATTTT. It is translated as CSAQRGAGNQPQHF.